The 5 T cell receptor beta chains reported below all come from one sample, sequenced in a study of memory CD4+ T cells and cytomegalovirus serostatus. The sort gate was single viable CD3+CD4+CD8-CD45RO+ cells for memory CD4+ T cells. TCRdb keeps only in-frame clones here, not all; method: immunoSEQ multiplex PCR. The sample comprises tens of thousands of clones, about 70% of which are singletons, and roughly 3% rests with the top ten. What was sequenced was memory CD4+ T cells from blood. The receptors derive from an adult in good health and CMV-seropositive.

The rearrangement joins TRBV9 to TRBJ2-2; TRBD2 is a possible D gene (6 bases). This CDR3 has 12 amino acids. The germline CDR1 and CDR2 sequences are SGDLS and YYNGEE. Trimming removed 3 bases from V and 7 bases from J, with 7 bases in between. The CDR3 bases are TGTGCCAGCAGCGCGGAGGGCGGGGAGCTGTTTTTT. It specifies CASSAEGGELFF.

This chain links TRBV6-5 with TRBJ1-4; D possibly corresponds to TRBD1 (5 bases). CDR1 and CDR2 (germline): MNHEY, SVGAGI. The germline V and J ends were trimmed by 4 bases and 4 bases, with 13 bases remaining between them. The CDR3 is 15 residues long. Written as DNA, the CDR3 is TGTGCCAGCAGTTGGGGGAGACAGATTAATGAAAAACTGTTTTTT. This sequence encodes CASSWGRQINEKLFF.

The DNA of the CDR3 is TGCGCCAGCAGCCCGACTAGCGGCTCTGGGGCCAACGTCCTGACTTTC. Its translation is CASSPTSGSGANVLTF. The V gene is TRBV5-1, the J gene TRBJ2-6; TRBD2 agrees at 9 bases. Trimming removed 4 bases from V and 0 bases from J; junction bases left unmatched: 2. The CDR3 loop spans 16 amino acids. Germline-derived CDR1 and CDR2 are SGHRS and YFSETQ.

The J gene is TRBJ2-5, the V gene TRBV7-2, with TRBD1 identical over 11 bases. This CDR3 comprises 16 residues. With 1 base clipped from V and 2 bases from J, the junction kept 3 bases outside the gene matches. Germline-derived CDR1 and CDR2 are SGHTA and FQGNSA. The CDR3 protein is CASSLGDRGSQETQYF. In DNA, the CDR3 is TGTGCCAGCAGCTTAGGGGACAGGGGGAGTCAAGAGACCCAGTACTTC. Full variable domain (missing parts from reference TRBV7-2 and TRBJ2-5): GAGVSQSPSNKVTEKGKDVELRCDPISGHTALYWYRQSLGQGLEFLIYFQGNSAPDKSGLPSDRFSAERTGGSVSTLTIQRTQQEDSAVYLCASSLGDRGSQETQYFGPGTRLLVL.

The chain uses TRBV7-2 and TRBJ2-2, with 7 bases that match TRBD1. There are 14 residues in the CDR3. The germline CDR1 and CDR2 sequences are SGHTA and FQGNSA. Trimming cost V 3 bases and J 4 bases; bases outside gene matches: 2. As DNA, the CDR3 is TGTGCCAGCAGCTTTTCAGGGGGCACCGGGGAGCTGTTTTTT. This codes for CASSFSGGTGELFF. Filled out from reference TRBV7-2 and TRBJ2-2, the complete variable domain reads GAGVSQSPSNKVTEKGKDVELRCDPISGHTALYWYRQSLGQGLEFLIYFQGNSAPDKSGLPSDRFSAERTGGSVSTLTIQRTQQEDSAVYLCASSFSGGTGELFFGEGSRLTVL.